This T cell receptor beta chain derives from a study of blood T cell repertoires in COVID-19. The wider study: COVID-19 samples collected from the United States, Italy and Spain covered acute and convalescent phases.

Seattle's cohort entered during active infection and was followed longitudinally. With respect to this clone: The same CDR3 also results from other DNA sequences found in this sample.

V was clipped by 3 bases and J by 2 bases, with 13 bases between them. CDR3 length: 16 residues. Germline V gene lookup returns CDR1 KGHSH and CDR2 LQKENI. The assay was immunoSEQ multiplex PCR, and TCRdb's table has in-frame clones only and misses some. The table lists approximately 170,000 clones, about four fifths of them singletons. This TCR was recovered from a woman in her 70s with COVID-19, enrolled during active disease. V usage is TRBV18 and J usage is TRBJ2-2, with D possibly being TRBD2 (6 bases). Source material: peripheral blood. This CDR3 reads CASSPGLATNTGELFF. CDR3 nucleotides: TGTGCCAGCTCACCCGGGCTAGCGACCAACACCGGGGAGCTGTTTTTT.